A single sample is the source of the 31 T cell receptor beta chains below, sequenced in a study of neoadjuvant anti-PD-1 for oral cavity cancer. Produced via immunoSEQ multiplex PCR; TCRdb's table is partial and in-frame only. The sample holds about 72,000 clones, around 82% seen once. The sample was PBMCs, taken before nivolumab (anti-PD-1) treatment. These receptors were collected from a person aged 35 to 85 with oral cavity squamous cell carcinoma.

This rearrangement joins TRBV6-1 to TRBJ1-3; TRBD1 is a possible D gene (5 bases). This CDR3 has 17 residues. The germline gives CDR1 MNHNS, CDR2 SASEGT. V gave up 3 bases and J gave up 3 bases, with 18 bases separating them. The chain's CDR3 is CASSERIVVRVGNTIYF. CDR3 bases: TGTGCCAGCAGTGAGAGGATCGTTGTCAGGGTTGGAAACACCATATATTTT.

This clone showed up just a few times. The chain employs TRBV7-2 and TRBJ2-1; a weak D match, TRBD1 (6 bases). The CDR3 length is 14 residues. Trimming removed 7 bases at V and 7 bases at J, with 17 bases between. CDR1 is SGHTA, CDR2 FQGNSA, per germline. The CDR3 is CASTWGLVVNEQFF. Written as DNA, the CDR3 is TGTGCCAGCACTTGGGGGCTGGTCGTTAATGAGCAGTTCTTC.

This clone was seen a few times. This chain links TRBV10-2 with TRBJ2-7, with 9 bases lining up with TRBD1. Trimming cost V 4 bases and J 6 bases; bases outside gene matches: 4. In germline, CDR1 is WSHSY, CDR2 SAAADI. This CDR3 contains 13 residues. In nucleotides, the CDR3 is TGCGCCAGCAGTGCACAGGGGGCTGCCGAGCAGTACTTC. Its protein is CASSAQGAAEQYF.

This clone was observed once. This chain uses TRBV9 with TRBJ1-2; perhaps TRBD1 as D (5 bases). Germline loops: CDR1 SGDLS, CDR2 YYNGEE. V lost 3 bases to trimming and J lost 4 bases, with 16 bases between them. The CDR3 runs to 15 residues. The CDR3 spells CASSGLPGPAYGYTF. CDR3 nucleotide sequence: TGTGCCAGCAGCGGTTTGCCGGGGCCCGCCTATGGCTACACCTTC.

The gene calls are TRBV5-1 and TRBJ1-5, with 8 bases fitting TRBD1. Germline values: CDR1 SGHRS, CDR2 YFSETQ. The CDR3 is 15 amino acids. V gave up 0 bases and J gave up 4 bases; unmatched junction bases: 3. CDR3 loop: CASSLAGQANQPQHF. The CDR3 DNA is TGCGCCAGCAGCTTGGCGGGACAGGCTAATCAGCCCCAGCATTTT.

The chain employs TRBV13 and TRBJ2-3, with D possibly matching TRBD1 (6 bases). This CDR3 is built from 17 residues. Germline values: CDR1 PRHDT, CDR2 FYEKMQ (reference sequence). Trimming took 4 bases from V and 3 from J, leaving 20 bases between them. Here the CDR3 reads CASSSLGAGALTDTQYF. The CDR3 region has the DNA TGTGCCAGCAGCTCCCTGGGTGCAGGGGCGTTAACAGATACGCAGTATTTT.

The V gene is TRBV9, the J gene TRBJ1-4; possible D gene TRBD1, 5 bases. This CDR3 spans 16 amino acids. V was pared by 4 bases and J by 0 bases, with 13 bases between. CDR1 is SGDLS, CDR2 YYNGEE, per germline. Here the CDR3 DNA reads TGTGCCAGCAGCAAAACGGTGGGGGCAACTAATGAAAAACTGTTTTTT. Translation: CASSKTVGATNEKLFF.

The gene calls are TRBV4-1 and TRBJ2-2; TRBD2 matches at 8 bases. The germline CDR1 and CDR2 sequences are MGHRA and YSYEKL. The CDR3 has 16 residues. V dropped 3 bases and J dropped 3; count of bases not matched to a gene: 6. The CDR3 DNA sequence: TGCGCCAGCAGCCAGGGGACTAGTCTGTACACCGGGGAGCTGTTTTTT. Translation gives CASSQGTSLYTGELFF.

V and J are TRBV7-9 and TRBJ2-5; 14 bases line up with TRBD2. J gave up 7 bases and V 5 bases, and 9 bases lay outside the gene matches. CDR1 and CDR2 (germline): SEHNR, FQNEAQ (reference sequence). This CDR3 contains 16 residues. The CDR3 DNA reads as TGTGCCAGCAGCGAGGAGGGACTAGCGGGGGCAGGGACCCAGTACTTC. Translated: CASSEEGLAGAGTQYF.

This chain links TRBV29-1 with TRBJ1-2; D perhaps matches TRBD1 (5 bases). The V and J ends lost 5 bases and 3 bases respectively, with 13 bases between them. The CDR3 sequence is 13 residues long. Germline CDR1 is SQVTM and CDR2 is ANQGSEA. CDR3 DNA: TGCAGCGTTCAACAGGCGGTTTACTATGGCTACACCTTC. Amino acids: CSVQQAVYYGYTF.

The DNA for the CDR3 is TGTGCCAGCAGCAGTCCGGGACAGGTCATCTATGGCTACACCTTC. Protein product: CASSSPGQVIYGYTF. The chain uses TRBV5-4 and TRBJ1-2; TRBD1 aligns across 8 bases. V gave up 4 bases and J gave up 4 bases; unmatched junction bases: 9. The CDR3 has 15 amino acids. Germline values: CDR1 SGHNT, CDR2 YYREEE (reference sequence). The whole variable domain, remainder taken from reference TRBV5-4 and TRBJ1-2, is ETGVTQSPTHLIKTRGQQVTLRCSSQSGHNTVSWYQQALGQGPQFIFQYYREEENGRGNFPPRFSGLQFPNYSSELNVNALELDDSALYLCASSSPGQVIYGYTFGSGTRLTVV.

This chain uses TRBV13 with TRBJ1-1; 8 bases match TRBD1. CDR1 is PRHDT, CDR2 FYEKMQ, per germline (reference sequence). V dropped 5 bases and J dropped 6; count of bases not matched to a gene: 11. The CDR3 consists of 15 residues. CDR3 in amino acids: CASSLRTSTGAEAFF. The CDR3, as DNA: TGTGCCAGCAGCCTTAGGACATCGACAGGGGCTGAAGCTTTCTTT.

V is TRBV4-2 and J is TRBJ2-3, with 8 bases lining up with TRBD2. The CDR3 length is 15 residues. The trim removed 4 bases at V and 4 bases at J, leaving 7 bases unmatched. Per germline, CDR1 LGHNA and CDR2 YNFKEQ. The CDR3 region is CASSRLSGGADTQYF. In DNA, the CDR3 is TGTGCCAGCAGCCGATTGAGCGGGGGCGCAGATACGCAGTATTTT.

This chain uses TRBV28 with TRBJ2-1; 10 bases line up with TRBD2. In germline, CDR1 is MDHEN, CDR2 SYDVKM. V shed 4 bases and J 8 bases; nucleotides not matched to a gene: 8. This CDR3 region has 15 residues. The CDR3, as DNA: TGTGCCAGCAGTTCACCGGGACTAGCGCGGGATGAGCAGTTCTTC. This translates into CASSSPGLARDEQFF.

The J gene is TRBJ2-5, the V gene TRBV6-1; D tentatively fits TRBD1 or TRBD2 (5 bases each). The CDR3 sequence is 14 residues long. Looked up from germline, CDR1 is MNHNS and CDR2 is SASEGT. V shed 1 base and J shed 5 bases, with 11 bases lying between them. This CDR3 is CASSEGLRDETQYF. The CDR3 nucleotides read TGTGCCAGCAGTGAAGGCTTGAGGGACGAGACCCAGTACTTC.

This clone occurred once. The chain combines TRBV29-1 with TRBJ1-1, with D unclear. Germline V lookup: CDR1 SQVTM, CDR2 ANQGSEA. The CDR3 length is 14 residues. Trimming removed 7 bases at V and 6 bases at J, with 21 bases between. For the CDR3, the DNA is TGCAGCGCTTTAGATTGGTTGTCCCCCCCTGAAGCTTTCTTT. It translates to CSALDWLSPPEAFF.

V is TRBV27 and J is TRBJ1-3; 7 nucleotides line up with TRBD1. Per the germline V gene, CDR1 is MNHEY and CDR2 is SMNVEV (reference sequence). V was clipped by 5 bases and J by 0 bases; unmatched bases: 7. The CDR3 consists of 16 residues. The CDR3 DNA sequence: TGTGCCAGCAGTCTGACAGGGATCCACTCTGGAAACACCATATATTTT. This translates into CASSLTGIHSGNTIYF.

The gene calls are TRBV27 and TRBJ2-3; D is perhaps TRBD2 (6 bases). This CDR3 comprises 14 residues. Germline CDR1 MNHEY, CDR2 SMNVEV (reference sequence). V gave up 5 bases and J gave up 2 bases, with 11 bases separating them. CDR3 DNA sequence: TGTGCCAGCAGTCCACGGGACTTCACAGATACGCAGTATTTT. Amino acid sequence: CASSPRDFTDTQYF.

The CDR3 DNA follows: TGTGCCAGTAGGAGGGGGGGGACAGCCGAGGCAAGAGGTAGAGTGTTTTTT. Protein sequence: CASRRGGTAEARGRVFF. V is TRBV19 and J is TRBJ1-4, with 7 bases aligning to TRBD1. This CDR3 is 17 amino acids long. Germline-derived CDR1 and CDR2 are LNHDA and SQIVND (reference sequence). Trimming removed 6 bases from V and 15 bases from J; junction bases left unmatched: 25. Variable domain in full (rest from reference TRBV19 and TRBJ1-4): DGGITQSPKYLFRKEGQNVTLSCEQNLNHDAMYWYRQDPGQGLRLIYYSQIVNDFQKGDIAEGYSVSREKKESFPLTVTSAQKNPTAFYLCASRRGGTAEARGRVFFGSGTQLSVL.

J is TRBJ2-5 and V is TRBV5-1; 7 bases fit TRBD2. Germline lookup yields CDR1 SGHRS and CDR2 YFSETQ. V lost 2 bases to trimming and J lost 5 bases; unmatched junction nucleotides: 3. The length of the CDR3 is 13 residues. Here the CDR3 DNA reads TGCGCCAGCAGCTTTCCCGGGGGGGAGACCCAGTACTTC. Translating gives CASSFPGGETQYF.

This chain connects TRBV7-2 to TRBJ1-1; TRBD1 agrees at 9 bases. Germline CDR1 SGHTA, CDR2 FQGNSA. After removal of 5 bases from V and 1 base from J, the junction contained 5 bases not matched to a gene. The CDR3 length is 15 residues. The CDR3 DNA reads TGTGCCAGCAGCCCAGAGGGACAGGGGAACACTGAAGCTTTCTTT. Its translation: CASSPEGQGNTEAFF.

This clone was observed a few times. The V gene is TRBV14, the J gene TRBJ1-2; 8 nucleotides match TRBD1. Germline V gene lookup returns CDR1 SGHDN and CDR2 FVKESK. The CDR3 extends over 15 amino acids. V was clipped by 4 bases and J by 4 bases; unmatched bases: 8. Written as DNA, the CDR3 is TGTGCCAGCAGCCCGGGACAGGAACGACTCTATGGCTACACCTTC. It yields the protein CASSPGQERLYGYTF.

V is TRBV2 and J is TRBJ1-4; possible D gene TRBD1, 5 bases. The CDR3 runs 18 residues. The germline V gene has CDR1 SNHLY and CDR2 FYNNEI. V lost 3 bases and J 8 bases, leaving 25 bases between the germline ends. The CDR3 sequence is CASSDNPGRTGKEEKLFF. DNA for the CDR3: TGTGCCAGCAGTGACAATCCTGGGCGAACAGGCAAGGAGGAAAAACTGTTTTTT.

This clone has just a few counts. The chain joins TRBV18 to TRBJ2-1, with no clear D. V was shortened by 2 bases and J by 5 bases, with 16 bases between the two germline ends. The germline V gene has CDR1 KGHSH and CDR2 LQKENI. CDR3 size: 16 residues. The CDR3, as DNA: TGTGCCAGCTCACCAGAAATACGGTCAAGTCACAATGAGCAGTTCTTC. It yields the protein CASSPEIRSSHNEQFF.

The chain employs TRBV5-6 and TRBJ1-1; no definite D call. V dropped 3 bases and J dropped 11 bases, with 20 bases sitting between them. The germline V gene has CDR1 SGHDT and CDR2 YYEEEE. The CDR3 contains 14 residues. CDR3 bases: TGTGCCAGCAGCTGGGTGACGGACTATGGACTGGCTTTCTTT. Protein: CASSWVTDYGLAFF.

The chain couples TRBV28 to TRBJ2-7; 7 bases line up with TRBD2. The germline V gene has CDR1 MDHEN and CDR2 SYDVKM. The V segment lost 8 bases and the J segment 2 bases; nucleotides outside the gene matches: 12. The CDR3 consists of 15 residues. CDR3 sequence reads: CASCPFGRGTYEQYF. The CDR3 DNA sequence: TGTGCCAGCTGCCCCTTCGGGCGGGGGACCTACGAGCAGTACTTC.

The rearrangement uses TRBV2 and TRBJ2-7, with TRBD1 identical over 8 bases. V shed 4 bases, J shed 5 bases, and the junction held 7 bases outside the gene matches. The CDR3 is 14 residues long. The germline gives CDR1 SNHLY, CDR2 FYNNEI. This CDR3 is CASSGRQGSNEQYF. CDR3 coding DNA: TGTGCCAGCAGTGGGAGACAGGGGAGCAACGAGCAGTACTTC.

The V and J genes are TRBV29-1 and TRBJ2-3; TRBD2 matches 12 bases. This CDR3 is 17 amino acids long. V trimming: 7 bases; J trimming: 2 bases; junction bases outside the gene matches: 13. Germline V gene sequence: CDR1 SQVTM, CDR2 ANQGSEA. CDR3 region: CSAGRLAGGGTTDTQYF. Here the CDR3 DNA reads TGCAGCGCTGGGAGGCTAGCGGGAGGGGGGACCACAGATACGCAGTATTTT.

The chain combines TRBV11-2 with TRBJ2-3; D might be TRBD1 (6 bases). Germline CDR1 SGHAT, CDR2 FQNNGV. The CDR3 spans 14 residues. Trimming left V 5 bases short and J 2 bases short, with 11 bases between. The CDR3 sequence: CASSPRTDTDTQYF. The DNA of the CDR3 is TGTGCCAGCAGCCCCAGGACAGACACAGATACGCAGTATTTT.

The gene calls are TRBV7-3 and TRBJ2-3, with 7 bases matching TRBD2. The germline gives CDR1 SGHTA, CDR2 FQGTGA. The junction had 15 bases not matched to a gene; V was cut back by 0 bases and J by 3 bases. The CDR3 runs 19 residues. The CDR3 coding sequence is TGTGCCAGCAGCTTAACGTACCCCGGCGCAGCGGGAAAGACAGATACGCAGTATTTT. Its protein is CASSLTYPGAAGKTDTQYF. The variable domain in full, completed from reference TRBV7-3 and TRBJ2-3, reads GAGVSQTPSNKVTEKGKYVELRCDPISGHTALYWYRQSLGQGPEFLIYFQGTGAADDSGLPNDRFFAVRPEGSVSTLKIQRTERGDSAVYLCASSLTYPGAAGKTDTQYFGPGTRLTVL.

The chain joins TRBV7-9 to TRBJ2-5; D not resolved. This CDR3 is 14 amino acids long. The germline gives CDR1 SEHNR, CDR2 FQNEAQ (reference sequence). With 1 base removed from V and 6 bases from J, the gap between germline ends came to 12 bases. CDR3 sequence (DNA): TGTGCCAGCAGCTTAGTGCGGTACGGAAAGACCCAGTACTTC. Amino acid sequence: CASSLVRYGKTQYF.